The rows below give T cell receptor beta chains drawn from one sample of a study of cytomegalovirus exposure and HLA in healthy donors. The protocol was immunoSEQ multiplex PCR, while the TCRdb copy is restricted to in-frame clones and leaves out a portion. The sample's table shows just over 150,000 clones. The sequenced sample was PBMCs. These receptors all stem from a woman aged 60 to 75 in good health and CMV-seronegative. Both conserved end residues are part of each CDR3. Fields, in order: D gene, V gene, J gene, CDR3 DNA, CDR3 protein. D genes are given only for firm matches.

.	TRBV10-3	TRBJ1-1	TGTGCCATCAACAGGCTCCTGAACACTGAAGCTTTCTTT	CAINRLLNTEAFF
.	TRBV5-4	TRBJ1-1	TGTGCCAGCAGCTTCCAAGGGCCCAGGGACACTGAAGCTTTCTTT	CASSFQGPRDTEAFF
.	TRBV7-9	TRBJ2-7	TGTGCCAGCAGCGGGGACATCGAGCAGTACTTC	CASSGDIEQYF
TRBD1	TRBV18	TRBJ1-6	TGTGCCAGCTCACCAGGGACAGGGTCGAATAATTCACCCCTCCACTTT	CASSPGTGSNNSPLHF
TRBD1	TRBV29-1	TRBJ1-2	TGCAGCGTTCGGACAGGGAATGGCTACACCTTC	CSVRTGNGYTF
TRBD1	TRBV7-3	TRBJ1-1	TGTGCCAGCAGCTTAGACAGGGTATCTGAAGCTTTCTTT	CASSLDRVSEAFF
TRBD1	TRBV30	TRBJ2-3	TGTGCCTGGAGTATTCTTAGAGTACACGGACAGGAAGGCACAGATACGCAGTATTTT	CAWSILRVHGQEGTDTQYF
.	TRBV18	TRBJ2-4	TGTGCCAGCTCACGAGATATGAAAAACATTCAGTACTTC	CASSRDMKNIQYF
TRBD1	TRBV6-5	TRBJ2-1	TGTGCCAGCAGTTACTCTTCCGGACAGGGGGCTAATGAGCAGTTCTTC	CASSYSSGQGANEQFF
.	TRBV12-5	TRBJ2-7	TGTGCTAGTGGTTTGATTCATAAAAGGGGGTACGAGCAGTACTTC	CASGLIHKRGYEQYF
TRBD1	TRBV5-5	TRBJ1-3	TGTGCCAGCAGCTTGGAAGGGACAGGGTATGGAAACACCATATATTTT	CASSLEGTGYGNTIYF
.	TRBV27	TRBJ1-1	TGTGCCAGCAGTTTTCAGGGGTTGAACACTGAAGCTTTCTTT	CASSFQGLNTEAFF
TRBD1	TRBV20-1	TRBJ2-7	TGCAGTGCAACTGACAGGGTCGAGCAGTACTTC	CSATDRVEQYF
TRBD2	TRBV7-3	TRBJ2-3	TGTGCCAGCAGCATGGGTCGCGGGGGGGACACAGATACGCAGTATTTT	CASSMGRGGDTDTQYF
.	TRBV6-5	TRBJ1-5	TGTGCCAGCAAACAGGGAAGCAATCAGCCCCAGCATTTT	CASKQGSNQPQHF
.	TRBV5-1	TRBJ2-2	TGCGCCAGCAGCTTGTTGACAGGGGAGGGAACCGGGGAGCTGTTTTTT	CASSLLTGEGTGELFF
.	TRBV7-2	TRBJ2-1	TGTGCCACCGGCAGAGAGGGAAATACTGAGCAGTTCTTC	CATGREGNTEQFF
TRBD1	TRBV11-2	TRBJ1-3	TGTGCCAGCAGCTTAGTCCTCGGGACAGAGGGTCCTATTAGCCCGGTATATTTT	CASSLVLGTEGPISPVYF
TRBD1	TRBV11-2	TRBJ1-2	TGTGCCAGCAGCTTAGATCCCAGGGGGGACTATGGCTACACCTTC	CASSLDPRGDYGYTF
.	TRBV5-6	TRBJ2-6	TGTGCCAGCAGCTCCACACGGGTAGGCAACGTCCTGACTTTC	CASSSTRVGNVLTF
.	TRBV5-1	TRBJ1-5	TGCGCCAGCAGCTTGTTAGGGGAAAATCAGCCCCAGCATTTT	CASSLLGENQPQHF
TRBD1	TRBV5-1	TRBJ1-4	TGCGCCAGCAGCCCAAGACAGGGGCTCAATGAAAAACTGTTTTTT	CASSPRQGLNEKLFF
.	TRBV27	TRBJ1-4	TGTGCCAGCAGTCTACAGGGTGGGGGCGAAAAACTGTTTTTT	CASSLQGGGEKLFF
.	TRBV28	TRBJ2-7	TGTGCCAGCAGTTTAGCGGATGGCTACGAGCAGTACTTC	CASSLADGYEQYF
.	TRBV9	TRBJ2-5	TGTGCCAGCAGCGTTCAGGGTCCGGAGACCCAGTACTTC	CASSVQGPETQYF
.	TRBV11-1	TRBJ1-1	TGTGCCAGCAGCCGGACAGACGTGAACACTGAAGCTTTCTTT	CASSRTDVNTEAFF
.	TRBV6-5	TRBJ1-2	TGTGCCAGCAGGGGCACTGAATTCCCCCACGTCGGCTACACCTTC	CASRGTEFPHVGYTF
.	TRBV7-2	TRBJ2-5	TGTGCCAGCAGCTTTCAGGGTGGGGGGGAGACCCAGTACTTC	CASSFQGGGETQYF
TRBD2	TRBV2	TRBJ2-1	TGTGCCAGCAGTTTCGGACTAGCGGGAGTTGGGGAGCAGTTCTTC	CASSFGLAGVGEQFF
.	TRBV28	TRBJ2-1	TGTGCCAGCACCCTGAGCGGCGCCTACAATGAGCAGTTCTTC	CASTLSGAYNEQFF
.	TRBV19	TRBJ2-2	TGTGCCAGTATCCCCGGAGGGCCGCTGACCGGGGAGCTGTTTTTT	CASIPGGPLTGELFF
TRBD2	TRBV5-4	TRBJ2-3	TGTGCCAGCAGCCTCCCGGGACTAGCCGCGGATACGCAGTATTTT	CASSLPGLAADTQYF
.	TRBV10-1	TRBJ2-3	TGCGCCAGCAGTGAGCATGGGGAGGGGGTGACAGATACGCAGTATTTT	CASSEHGEGVTDTQYF
.	TRBV6-5	TRBJ2-7	TGTGCCAGCAGTTTGCTAAATACAGGGTTTGCCTACGAGCAGTACTTC	CASSLLNTGFAYEQYF
TRBD2	TRBV7-3	TRBJ2-1	TGTGCCAGCAGCCTCTTAGCGGGAGGGCCTAAGAGGACCTACAATGAGCAGTTCTTC	CASSLLAGGPKRTYNEQFF
.	TRBV2	TRBJ1-1	TGTGCCAGCAGGGCGGGACTTAGCATGAACACTGAAGCTTTCTTT	CASRAGLSMNTEAFF
TRBD1	TRBV27	TRBJ2-7	TGTGCCAGCAGAGGGACAGGGGTAGTCTACGAGCAGTACTTC	CASRGTGVVYEQYF
TRBD1	TRBV7-9	TRBJ2-5	TGTGCCAGCAGCACAACACAGGGGGTTGAAGAGACCCAGTACTTC	CASSTTQGVEETQYF
TRBD2	TRBV4-2	TRBJ2-3	TGTGCCAGCAGCCTTGGACTAGCGGGAGCAGATACGCAGTATTTT	CASSLGLAGADTQYF
.	TRBV5-8	TRBJ2-4	TGTGCCAGCAGCTTGGGGACTCGAAACATTCAGTACTTC	CASSLGTRNIQYF
TRBD2	TRBV23-1	TRBJ2-4	TGCGCCAGCAGTCAATCGGGAGGGAGTGGCGCCAAAAACATTCAGTACTTC	CASSQSGGSGAKNIQYF
TRBD2	TRBV5-8	TRBJ2-3	TGTTGTGGGGGGGATCGGGTCGGAGATACGCAGTATTTT	CCGGDRVGDTQYF
.	TRBV27	TRBJ1-2	TGTGCCAGCACCGCAAACCAGGGGCTTGGCTACACCTTC	CASTANQGLGYTF